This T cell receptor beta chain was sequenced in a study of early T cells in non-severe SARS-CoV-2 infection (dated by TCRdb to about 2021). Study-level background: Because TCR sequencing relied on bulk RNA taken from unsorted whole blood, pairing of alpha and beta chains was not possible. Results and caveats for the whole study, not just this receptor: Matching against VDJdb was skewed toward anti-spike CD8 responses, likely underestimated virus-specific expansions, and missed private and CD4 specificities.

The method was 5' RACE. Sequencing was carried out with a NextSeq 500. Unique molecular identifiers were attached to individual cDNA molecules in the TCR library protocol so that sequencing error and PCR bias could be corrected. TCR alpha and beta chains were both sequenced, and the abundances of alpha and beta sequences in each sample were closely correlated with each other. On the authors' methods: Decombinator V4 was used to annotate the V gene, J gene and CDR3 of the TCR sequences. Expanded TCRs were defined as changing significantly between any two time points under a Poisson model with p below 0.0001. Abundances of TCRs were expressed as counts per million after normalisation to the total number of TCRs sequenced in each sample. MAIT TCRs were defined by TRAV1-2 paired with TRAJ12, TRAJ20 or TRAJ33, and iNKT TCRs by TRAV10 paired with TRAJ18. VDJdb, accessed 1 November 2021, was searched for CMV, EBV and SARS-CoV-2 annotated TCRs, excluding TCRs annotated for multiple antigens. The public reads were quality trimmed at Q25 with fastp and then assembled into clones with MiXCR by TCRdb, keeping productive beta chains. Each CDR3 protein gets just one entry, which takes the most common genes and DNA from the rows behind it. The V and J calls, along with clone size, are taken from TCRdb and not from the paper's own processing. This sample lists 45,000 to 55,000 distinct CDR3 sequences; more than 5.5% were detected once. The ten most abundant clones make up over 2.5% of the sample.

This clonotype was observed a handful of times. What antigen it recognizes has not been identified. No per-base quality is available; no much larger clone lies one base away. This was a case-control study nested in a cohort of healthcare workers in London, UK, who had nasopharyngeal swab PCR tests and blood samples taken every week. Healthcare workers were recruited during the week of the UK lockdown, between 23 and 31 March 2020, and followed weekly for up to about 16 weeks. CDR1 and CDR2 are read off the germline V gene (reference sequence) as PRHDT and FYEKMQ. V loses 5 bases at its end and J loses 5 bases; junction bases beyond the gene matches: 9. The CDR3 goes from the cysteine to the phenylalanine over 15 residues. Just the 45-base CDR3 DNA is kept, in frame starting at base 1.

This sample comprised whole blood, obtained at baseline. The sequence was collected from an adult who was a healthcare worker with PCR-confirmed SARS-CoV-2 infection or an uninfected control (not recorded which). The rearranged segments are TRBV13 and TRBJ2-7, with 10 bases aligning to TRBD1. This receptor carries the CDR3 CASSTRDRGFHEQYF. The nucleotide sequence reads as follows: TGTGCCAGCAGCACCCGGGACAGGGGTTTCCACGAGCAGTACTTC.